Included here is one T cell receptor beta chain sequence, with context. These data originate in a study of T-cell reconstitution after alpha-beta-depleted transplantation in children. V lost 0 bases and J lost 7; bases outside the gene matches: 12. Germline V gene sequence: CDR1 MNHEY, CDR2 SMNVEV (reference sequence). CDR3 length: 16 residues. TCRbeta library preparation incorporated unique molecular identifiers. TCRdb reprocessed the PCR reads with MiXCR, giving one entry per CDR3 protein. The sample carries 500,000 or so distinct CDR3 sequences, less than 35% recorded once. The genes are TRBV27 and TRBJ2-7; 7 nucleotides align to TRBD2. The receptor's source is a human donor who donated a stem cell graft to a child with aplastic anemia. The source was PBMCs from the stem cell graft donor, collected from the stem cell graft. The CDR3 region is CASSLSEVAGPGEQYF. CDR3 sequence (DNA): TGTGCCAGCAGTTTATCTGAGGTAGCGGGCCCAGGGGAGCAGTACTTC.